The entry that follows covers one T cell receptor (beta chain) sequence. Authors' data handling: Nucleated cell counts were estimated from reference gene primer amplification. Only in-frame clones appear in the TCRdb table, and some are missing; sequencing was by immunoSEQ multiplex PCR. V and J calls and clone size are copied from that table; D and trimming were computed from the DNA. The profile covers about 170,000 clones, with around 90% appearing a single time and roughly 24% taken by the ten largest. The sample belongs to a study of blood T cell repertoires in COVID-19. Study-wide background: Acute and convalescent COVID-19 samples came from the United States, Italy and Spain.

This CDR3 contains 15 residues. Germline lookup yields CDR1 SGHNT and CDR2 YENEEA. Trimming took 3 bases from V and 4 from J, leaving 16 bases between them. This TCR came from a man aged 55 to 70 with acute or convalescent COVID-19. Material: peripheral blood. The J gene is TRBJ2-7, the V gene TRBV11-3; D might be TRBD1 (6 bases). The CDR3 sequence is CASSFVGRGKYEQYV. The CDR3, as DNA: TGTGCCAGCAGCTTTGTGGGAAGGGGGAAATACGAGCAGTACGTC.